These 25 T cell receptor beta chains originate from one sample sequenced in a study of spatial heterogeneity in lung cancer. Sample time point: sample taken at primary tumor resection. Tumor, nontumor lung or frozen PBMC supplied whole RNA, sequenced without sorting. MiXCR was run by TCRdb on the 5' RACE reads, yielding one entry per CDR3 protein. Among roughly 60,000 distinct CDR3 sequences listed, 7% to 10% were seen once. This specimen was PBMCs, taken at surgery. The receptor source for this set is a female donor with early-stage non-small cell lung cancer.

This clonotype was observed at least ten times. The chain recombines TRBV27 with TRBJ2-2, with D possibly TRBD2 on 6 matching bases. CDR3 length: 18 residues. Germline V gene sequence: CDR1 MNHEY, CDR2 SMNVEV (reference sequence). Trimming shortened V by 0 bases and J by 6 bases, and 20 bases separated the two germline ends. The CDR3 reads CASSLSINPAGRAGELFF. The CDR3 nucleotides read TGTGCCAGCAGTTTATCGATAAACCCGGCGGGAAGGGCCGGGGAGCTGTTTTTT.

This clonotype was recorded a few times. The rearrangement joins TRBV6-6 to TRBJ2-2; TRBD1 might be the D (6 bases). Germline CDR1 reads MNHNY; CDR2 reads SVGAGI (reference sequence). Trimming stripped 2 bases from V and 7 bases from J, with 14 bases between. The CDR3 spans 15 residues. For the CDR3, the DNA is TGTGCCAGCAGTTACGGGCAACAGGGTTACGGGGAGCTGTTTTTT. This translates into CASSYGQQGYGELFF.

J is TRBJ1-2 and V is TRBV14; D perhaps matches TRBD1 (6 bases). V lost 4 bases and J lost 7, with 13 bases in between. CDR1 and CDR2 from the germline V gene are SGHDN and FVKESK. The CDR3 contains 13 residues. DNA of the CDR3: TGTGCCAGCAGCCCTCAAGGGGGGTCTGGCTACACCTTC. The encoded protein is CASSPQGGSGYTF.

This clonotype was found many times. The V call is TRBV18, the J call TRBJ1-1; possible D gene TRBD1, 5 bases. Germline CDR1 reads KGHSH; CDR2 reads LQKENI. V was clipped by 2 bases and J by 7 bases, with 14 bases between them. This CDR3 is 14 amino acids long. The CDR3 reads CASSPTDTRSEAFF. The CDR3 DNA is TGTGCCAGCTCACCAACGGACACCCGGAGTGAAGCTTTCTTT.

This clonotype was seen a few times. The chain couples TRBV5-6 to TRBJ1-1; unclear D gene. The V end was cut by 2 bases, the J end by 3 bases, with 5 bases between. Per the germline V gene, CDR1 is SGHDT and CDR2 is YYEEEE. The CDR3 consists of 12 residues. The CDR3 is CASSFGDTEAFF. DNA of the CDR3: TGTGCCAGCAGCTTTGGTGACACTGAAGCTTTCTTT.

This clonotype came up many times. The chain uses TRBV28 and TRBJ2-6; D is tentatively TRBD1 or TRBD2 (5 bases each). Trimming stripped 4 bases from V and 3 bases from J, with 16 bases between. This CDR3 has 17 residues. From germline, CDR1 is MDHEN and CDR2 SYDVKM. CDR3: CASSWGTGPGGANVLTF. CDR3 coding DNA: TGTGCCAGCAGTTGGGGGACGGGCCCAGGTGGGGCCAACGTCCTGACTTTC.

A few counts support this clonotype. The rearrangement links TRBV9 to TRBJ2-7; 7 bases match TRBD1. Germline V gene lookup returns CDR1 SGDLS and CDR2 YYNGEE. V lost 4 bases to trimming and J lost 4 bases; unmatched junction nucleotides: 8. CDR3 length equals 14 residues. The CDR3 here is CASSPRQGVYEQYF. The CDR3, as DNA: TGTGCCAGCAGCCCGAGACAGGGAGTATACGAGCAGTACTTC.

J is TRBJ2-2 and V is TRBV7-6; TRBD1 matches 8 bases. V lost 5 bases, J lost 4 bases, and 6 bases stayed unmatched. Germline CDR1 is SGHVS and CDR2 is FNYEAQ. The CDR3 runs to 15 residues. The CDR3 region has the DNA TGTGCCAGCAGCCCCCGGACAGGGAGCACCGGGGAGCTGTTTTTT. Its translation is CASSPRTGSTGELFF.

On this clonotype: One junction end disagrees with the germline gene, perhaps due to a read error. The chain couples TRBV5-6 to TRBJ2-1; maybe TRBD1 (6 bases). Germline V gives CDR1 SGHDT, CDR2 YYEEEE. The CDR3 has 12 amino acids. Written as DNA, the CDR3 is TGTGTCAGCAGCCGGGACACCAATGAGCAGTTCTTC. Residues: CVSSRDTNEQFF.

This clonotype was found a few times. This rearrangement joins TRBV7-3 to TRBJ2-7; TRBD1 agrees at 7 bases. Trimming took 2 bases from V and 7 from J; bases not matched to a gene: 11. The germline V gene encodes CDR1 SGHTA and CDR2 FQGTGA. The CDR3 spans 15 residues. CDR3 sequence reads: CASSLGVSGGEEQYF. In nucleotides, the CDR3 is TGTGCCAGCAGCTTAGGGGTTTCAGGGGGAGAGGAGCAGTACTTC.

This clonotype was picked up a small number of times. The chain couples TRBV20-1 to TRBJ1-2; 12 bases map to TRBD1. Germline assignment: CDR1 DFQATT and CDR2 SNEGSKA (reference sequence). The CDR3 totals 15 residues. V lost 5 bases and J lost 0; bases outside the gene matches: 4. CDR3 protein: CSAAGTGGSNYGYTF. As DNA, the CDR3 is TGCAGTGCTGCCGGGACAGGGGGCTCTAACTATGGCTACACCTTC.

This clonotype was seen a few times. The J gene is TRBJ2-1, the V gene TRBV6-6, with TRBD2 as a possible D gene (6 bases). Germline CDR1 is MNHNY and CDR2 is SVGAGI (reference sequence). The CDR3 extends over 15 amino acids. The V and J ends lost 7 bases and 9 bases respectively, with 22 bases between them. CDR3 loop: CASTPEGGTKIEQFF. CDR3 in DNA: TGTGCCAGCACCCCAGAGGGCGGGACGAAGATTGAGCAGTTCTTC.

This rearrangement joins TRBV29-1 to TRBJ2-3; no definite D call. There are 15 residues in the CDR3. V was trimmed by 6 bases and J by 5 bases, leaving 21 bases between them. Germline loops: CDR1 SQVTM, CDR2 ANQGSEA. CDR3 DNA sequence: TGCAGCGTGCCCCTTCTAGAGGAATTAGTAGATACGCAGTATTTT. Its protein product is CSVPLLEELVDTQYF.

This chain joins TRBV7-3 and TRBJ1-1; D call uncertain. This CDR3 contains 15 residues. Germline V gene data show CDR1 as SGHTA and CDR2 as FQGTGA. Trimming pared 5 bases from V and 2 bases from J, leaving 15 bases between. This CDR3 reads CASSQPLHPNTEAFF. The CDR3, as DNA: TGTGCCAGCAGCCAGCCCCTTCATCCCAACACTGAAGCTTTCTTT.

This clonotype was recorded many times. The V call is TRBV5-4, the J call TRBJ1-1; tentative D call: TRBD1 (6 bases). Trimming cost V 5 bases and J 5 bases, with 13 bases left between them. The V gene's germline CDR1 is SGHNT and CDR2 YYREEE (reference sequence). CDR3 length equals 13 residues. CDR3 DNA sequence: TGTGCCAGCAGGCCCAGGGGAGGGACTGAAGCTTTCTTT. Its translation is CASRPRGGTEAFF.

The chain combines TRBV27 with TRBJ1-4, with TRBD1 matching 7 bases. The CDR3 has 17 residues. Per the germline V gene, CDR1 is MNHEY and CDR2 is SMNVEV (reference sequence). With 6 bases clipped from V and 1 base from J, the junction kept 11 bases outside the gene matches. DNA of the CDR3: TGTGCCAGCAGCCACCGCACGAGGACAGGAACTAATGAAAAACTGTTTTTT. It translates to CASSHRTRTGTNEKLFF.

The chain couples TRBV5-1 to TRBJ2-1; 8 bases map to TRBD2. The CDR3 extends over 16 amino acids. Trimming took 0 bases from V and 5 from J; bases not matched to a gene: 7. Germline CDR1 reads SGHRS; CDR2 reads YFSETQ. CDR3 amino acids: CASSLGGTSVDNEQFF. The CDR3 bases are TGCGCCAGCAGCTTGGGGGGGACTAGTGTGGACAATGAGCAGTTCTTC.

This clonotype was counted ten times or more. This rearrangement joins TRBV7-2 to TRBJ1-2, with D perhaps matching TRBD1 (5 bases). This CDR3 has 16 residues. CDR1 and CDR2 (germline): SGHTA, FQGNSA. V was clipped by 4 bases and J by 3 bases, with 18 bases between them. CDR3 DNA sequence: TGTGCCAGCAGCTCCGGGGCCGCAGAGGGGTACTATGGCTACACCTTC. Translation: CASSSGAAEGYYGYTF.

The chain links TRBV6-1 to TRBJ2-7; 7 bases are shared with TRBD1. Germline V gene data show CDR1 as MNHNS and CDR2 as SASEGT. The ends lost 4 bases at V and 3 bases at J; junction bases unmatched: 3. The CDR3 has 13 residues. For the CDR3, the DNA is TGTGCCAGCAGTGCACAGGGGCTCTACGAGCAGTACTTC. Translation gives CASSAQGLYEQYF.

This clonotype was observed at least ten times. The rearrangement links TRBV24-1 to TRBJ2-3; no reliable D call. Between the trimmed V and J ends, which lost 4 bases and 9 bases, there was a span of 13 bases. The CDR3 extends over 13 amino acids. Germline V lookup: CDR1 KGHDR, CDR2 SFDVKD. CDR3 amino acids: CATSDHLVVTQYF. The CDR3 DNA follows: TGTGCCACCAGTGACCATCTGGTGGTAACGCAGTATTTT.

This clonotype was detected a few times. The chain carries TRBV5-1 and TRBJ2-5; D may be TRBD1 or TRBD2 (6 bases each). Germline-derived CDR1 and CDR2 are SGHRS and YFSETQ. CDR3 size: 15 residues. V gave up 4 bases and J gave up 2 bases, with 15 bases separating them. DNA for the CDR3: TGCGCCAGCAGCCTAAACGGGGGCGCTCAAGAGACCCAGTACTTC. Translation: CASSLNGGAQETQYF.

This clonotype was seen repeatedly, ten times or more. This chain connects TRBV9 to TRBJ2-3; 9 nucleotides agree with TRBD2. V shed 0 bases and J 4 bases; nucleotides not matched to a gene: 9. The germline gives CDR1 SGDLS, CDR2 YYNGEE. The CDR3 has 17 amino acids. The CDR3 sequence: CASSVGDSGSKADTQYF. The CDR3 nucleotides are TGTGCCAGCAGCGTAGGGGATAGCGGGAGCAAGGCAGATACGCAGTATTTT.

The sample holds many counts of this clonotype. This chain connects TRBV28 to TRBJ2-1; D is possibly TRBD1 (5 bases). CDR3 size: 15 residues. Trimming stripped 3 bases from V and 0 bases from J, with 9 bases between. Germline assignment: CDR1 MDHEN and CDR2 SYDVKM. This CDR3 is CASSLQGSSYNEQFF. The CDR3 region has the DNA TGTGCCAGCAGTTTGCAGGGTAGCTCCTACAATGAGCAGTTCTTC. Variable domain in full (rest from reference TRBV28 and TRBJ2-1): DVKVTQSSRYLVKRTGEKVFLECVQDMDHENMFWYRQDPGLGLRLIYFSYDVKMKEKGDIPEGYSVSREKKERFSLILESASTNQTSMYLCASSLQGSSYNEQFFGPGTRLTVL.

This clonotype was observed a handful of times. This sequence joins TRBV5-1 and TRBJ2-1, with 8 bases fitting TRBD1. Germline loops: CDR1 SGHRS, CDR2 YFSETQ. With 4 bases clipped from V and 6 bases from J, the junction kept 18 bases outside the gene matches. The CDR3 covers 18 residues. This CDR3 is CASSLEGQVPFYVNEQFF. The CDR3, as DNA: TGCGCCAGCAGCCTAGAGGGACAGGTGCCCTTCTATGTCAATGAGCAGTTCTTC.

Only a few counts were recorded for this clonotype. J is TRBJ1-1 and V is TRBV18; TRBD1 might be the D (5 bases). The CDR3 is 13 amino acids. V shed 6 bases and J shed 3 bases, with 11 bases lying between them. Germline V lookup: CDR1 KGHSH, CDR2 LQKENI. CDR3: CASSPGTYTEAFF. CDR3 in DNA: TGTGCCAGCTCTCCTGGGACTTACACTGAAGCTTTCTTT.